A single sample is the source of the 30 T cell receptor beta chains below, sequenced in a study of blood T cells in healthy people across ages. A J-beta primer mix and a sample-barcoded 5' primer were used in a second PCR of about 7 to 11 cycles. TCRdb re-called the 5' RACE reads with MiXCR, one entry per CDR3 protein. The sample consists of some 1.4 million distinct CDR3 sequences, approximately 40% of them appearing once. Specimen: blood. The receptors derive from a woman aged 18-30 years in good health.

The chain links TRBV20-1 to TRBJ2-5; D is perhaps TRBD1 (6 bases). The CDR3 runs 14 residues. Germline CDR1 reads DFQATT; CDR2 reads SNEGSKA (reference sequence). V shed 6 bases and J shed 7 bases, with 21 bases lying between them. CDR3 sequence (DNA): TGCAGTGCAGCGGACAGAGCTGTAAGGGGGACCCAGTACTTC. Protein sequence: CSAADRAVRGTQYF.

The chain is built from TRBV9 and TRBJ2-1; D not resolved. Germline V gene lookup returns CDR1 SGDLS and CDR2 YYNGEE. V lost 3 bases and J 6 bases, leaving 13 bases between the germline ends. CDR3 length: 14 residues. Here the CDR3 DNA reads TGTGCCAGCAGCGACCGAGGTGGGATCAATGAGCAGTTCTTC. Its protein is CASSDRGGINEQFF.

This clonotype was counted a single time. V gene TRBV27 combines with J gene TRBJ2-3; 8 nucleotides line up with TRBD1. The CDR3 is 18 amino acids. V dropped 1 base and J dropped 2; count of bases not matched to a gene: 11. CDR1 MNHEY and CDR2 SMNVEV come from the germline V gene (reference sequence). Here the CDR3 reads CASSLWAQGARNTDTQYF. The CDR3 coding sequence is TGTGCCAGCAGTTTATGGGCCCAGGGGGCACGAAACACAGATACGCAGTATTTT.

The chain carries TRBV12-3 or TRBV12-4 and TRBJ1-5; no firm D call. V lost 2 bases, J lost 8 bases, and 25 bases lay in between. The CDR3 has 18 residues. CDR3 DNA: TGTGCCAGCAGTTTAAGCGGAACTGACGGCCCGTATAGCGAGCCCCAGCATTTT. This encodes CASSLSGTDGPYSEPQHF.

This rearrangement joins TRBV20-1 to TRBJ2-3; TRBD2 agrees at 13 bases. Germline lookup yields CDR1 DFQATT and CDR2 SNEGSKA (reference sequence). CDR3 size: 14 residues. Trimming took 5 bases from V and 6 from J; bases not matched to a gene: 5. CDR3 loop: CSAPTSGRGDTQYF. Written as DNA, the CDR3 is TGCAGTGCTCCTACTAGCGGGAGGGGGGATACGCAGTATTTT.

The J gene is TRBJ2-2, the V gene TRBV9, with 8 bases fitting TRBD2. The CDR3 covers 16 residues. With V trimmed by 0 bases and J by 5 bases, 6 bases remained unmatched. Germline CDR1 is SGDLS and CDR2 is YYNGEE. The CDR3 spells CASSVAGGRMTGELFF. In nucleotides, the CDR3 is TGTGCCAGCAGCGTAGCGGGGGGGCGTATGACCGGGGAGCTGTTTTTT.

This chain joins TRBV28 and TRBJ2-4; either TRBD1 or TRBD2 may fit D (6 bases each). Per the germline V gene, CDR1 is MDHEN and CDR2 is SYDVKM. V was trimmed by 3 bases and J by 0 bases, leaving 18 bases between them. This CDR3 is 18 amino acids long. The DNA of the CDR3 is TGTGCCAGCAGTTTTTTCAGGGACGGGGGCATAGCCAAAAACATTCAGTACTTC. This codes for CASSFFRDGGIAKNIQYF. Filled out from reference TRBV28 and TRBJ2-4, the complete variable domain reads DVKVTQSSRYLVKRTGEKVFLECVQDMDHENMFWYRQDPGLGLRLIYFSYDVKMKEKGDIPEGYSVSREKKERFSLILESASTNQTSMYLCASSFFRDGGIAKNIQYFGAGTRLSVL.

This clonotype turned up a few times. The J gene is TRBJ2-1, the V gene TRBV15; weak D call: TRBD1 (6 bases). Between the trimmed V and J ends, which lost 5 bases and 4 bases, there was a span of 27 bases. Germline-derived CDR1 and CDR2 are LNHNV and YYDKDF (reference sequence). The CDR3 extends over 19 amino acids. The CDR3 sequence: CATSPTSGVDLNIYNEQFF. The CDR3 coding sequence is TGTGCCACCAGCCCCACCTCAGGGGTCGACCTAAACATTTACAATGAGCAGTTCTTC.

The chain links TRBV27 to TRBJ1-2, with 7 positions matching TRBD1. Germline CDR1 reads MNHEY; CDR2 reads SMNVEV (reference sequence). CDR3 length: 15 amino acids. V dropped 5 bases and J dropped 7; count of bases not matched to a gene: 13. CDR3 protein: CASSPRDRTGFGYTF. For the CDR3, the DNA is TGTGCCAGCAGTCCGAGGGACAGAACCGGATTTGGCTACACCTTC.

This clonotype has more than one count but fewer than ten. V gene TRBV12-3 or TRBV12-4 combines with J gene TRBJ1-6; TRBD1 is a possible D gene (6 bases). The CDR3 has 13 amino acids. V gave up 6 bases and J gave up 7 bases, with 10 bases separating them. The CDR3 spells CASSRQENSPLHF. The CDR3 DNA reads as TGTGCCAGCAGCCGACAGGAGAATTCACCCCTCCACTTT.

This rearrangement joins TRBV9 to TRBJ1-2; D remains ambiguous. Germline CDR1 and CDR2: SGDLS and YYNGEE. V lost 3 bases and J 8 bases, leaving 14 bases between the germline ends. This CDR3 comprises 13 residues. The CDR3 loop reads CASSGALAYGYTF. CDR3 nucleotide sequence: TGTGCCAGCAGCGGGGCCCTAGCGTACGGCTACACCTTC.

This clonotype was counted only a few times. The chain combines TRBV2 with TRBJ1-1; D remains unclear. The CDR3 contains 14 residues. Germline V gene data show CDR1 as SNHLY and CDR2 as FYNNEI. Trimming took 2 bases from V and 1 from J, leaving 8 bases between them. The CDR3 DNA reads TGTGCCAGCAGTGAATTTCCAGGGAACACTGAAGCTTTCTTT. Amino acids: CASSEFPGNTEAFF.

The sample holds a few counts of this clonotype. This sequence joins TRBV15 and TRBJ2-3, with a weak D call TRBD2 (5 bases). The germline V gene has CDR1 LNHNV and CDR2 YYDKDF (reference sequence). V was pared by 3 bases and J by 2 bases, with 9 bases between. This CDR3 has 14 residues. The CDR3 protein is CATSRRVDTDTQYF. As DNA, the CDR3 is TGTGCCACCAGCAGGAGGGTGGACACAGATACGCAGTATTTT.

In DNA form, the CDR3 reads TGTGCCAGCAGTTCCCAAATGAACCCTAGCGGGAGGAAAACAGATACGCAGTATTTT. Amino acid sequence: CASSSQMNPSGRKTDTQYF. The chain links TRBV27 to TRBJ2-3; 11 bases align to TRBD2. Germline CDR1 is MNHEY and CDR2 is SMNVEV (reference sequence). CDR3 length: 19 amino acids. V lost 4 bases, J lost 3 bases, and 15 bases stayed unmatched.

CDR3 nucleotide sequence: TGTGCCAGCAGTTATACCGCCGGAACTGGGGCCAACGTCCTGACTTTC. Protein: CASSYTAGTGANVLTF. The gene calls are TRBV12-3 or TRBV12-4 and TRBJ2-6; D is ambiguous. V was pared by 4 bases and J by 2 bases, with 12 bases between. There are 16 residues in the CDR3.

This CDR3 is CASSSRLAGKSSYNEQFF. CDR3 DNA sequence: TGCGCCAGCAGCTCGCGACTAGCGGGGAAAAGCTCCTACAATGAGCAGTTCTTC. The V call is TRBV5-1, the J call TRBJ2-1; TRBD2 matches at 11 bases. Trimming cost V 3 bases and J 0 bases; bases outside gene matches: 8. The V gene's germline CDR1 is SGHRS and CDR2 YFSETQ. The CDR3 totals 18 residues. Based on the CDR3 plus reference TRBV5-1 and TRBJ2-1, the full variable domain is KAGVTQTPRYLIKTRGQQVTLSCSPISGHRSVSWYQQTPGQGLQFLFEYFSETQRNKGNFPGRFSGRQFSNSRSEMNVSTLELGDSALYLCASSSRLAGKSSYNEQFFGPGTRLTVL.

This chain's CDR3 is CASSILDSYNEQYF. The CDR3, as DNA: TGTGCCAGCAGTATCTTGGACTCCTACAATGAGCAGTACTTC. The rearrangement uses TRBV6-5 and TRBJ2-7; TRBD2 is a possible D gene (5 bases). The V and J ends lost 5 bases and 7 bases respectively, with 18 bases between them. Germline V gene data show CDR1 as MNHEY and CDR2 as SVGAGI. This CDR3 region has 14 residues.

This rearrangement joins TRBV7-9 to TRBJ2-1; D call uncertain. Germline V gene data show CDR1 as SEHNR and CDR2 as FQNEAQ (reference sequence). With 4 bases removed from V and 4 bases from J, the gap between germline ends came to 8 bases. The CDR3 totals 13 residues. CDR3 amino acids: CASSSALYNEQFF. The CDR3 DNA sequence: TGTGCCAGCAGCTCGGCCTTGTACAATGAGCAGTTCTTC.

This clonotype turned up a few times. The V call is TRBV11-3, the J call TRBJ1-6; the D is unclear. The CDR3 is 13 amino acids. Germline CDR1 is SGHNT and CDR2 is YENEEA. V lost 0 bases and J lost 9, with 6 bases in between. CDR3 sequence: CASSLEAGSPLHF. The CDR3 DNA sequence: TGTGCCAGCAGCTTAGAAGCGGGTTCACCCCTCCACTTT.

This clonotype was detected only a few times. The DNA of the CDR3 is TGCAGTGCTAGAGCAAGTGGGACCGCATCAGAGCAGTACTTC. This gives the protein CSARASGTASEQYF. This chain links TRBV20-1 with TRBJ2-7; D assignment may be TRBD1 or TRBD2 (5 bases each). The CDR3 is 14 residues long. V was shortened by 1 base and J by 7 bases, with 17 bases between the two germline ends. The germline gives CDR1 DFQATT, CDR2 SNEGSKA (reference sequence).

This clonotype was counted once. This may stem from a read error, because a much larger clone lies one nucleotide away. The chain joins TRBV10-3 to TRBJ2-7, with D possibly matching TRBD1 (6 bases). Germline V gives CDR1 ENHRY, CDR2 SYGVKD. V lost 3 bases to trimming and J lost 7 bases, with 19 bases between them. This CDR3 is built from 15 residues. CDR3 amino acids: CAISDGTQSSNEQYF. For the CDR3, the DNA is TGTGCCATCAGTGATGGGACACAAAGCAGCAATGAGCAGTACTTC.

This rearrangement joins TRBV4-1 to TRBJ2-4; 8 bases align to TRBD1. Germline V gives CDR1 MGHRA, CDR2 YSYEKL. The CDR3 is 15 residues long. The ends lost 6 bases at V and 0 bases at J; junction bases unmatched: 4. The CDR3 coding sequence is TGCGCCAGCAGACAGGACAGGGTAGCCAAAAACATTCAGTACTTC. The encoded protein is CASRQDRVAKNIQYF.

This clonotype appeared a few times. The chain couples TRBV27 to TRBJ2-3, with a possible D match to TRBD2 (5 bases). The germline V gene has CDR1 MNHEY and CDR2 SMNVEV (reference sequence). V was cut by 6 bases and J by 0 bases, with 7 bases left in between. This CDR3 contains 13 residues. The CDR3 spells CASRRVSTDTQYF. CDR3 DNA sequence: TGTGCCAGCAGGAGGGTCAGCACAGATACGCAGTATTTT.

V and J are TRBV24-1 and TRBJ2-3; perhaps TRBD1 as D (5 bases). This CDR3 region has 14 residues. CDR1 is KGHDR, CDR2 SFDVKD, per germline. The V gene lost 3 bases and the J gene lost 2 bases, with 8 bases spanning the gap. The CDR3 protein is CATSDQGITDTQYF. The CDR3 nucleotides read TGTGCCACCAGTGATCAGGGAATCACAGATACGCAGTATTTT.

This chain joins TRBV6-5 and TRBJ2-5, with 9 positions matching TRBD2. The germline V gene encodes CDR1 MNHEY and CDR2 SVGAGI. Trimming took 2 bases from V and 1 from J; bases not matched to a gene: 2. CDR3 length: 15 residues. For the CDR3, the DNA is TGTGCCAGCAGTTACATGACTAGCGGCCAAGAGACCCAGTACTTC. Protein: CASSYMTSGQETQYF.

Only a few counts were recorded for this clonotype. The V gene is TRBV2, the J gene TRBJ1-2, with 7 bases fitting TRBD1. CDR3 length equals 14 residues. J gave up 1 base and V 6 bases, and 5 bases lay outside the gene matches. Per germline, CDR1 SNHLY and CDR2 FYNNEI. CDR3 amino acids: CASRGGQLNYGYTF. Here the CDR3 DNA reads TGTGCCAGCAGGGGGGGACAGCTTAACTATGGCTACACCTTC.

CDR3 protein: CASSLGTAINEQYF. For the CDR3, the DNA is TGTGCCAGCTCCTTGGGGACAGCTATCAACGAGCAGTACTTC. This sequence joins TRBV13 and TRBJ2-7, with TRBD1 matching over 7 bases. The CDR3 contains 14 residues. Trimming removed 8 bases from V and 5 bases from J; junction bases left unmatched: 12. Germline V CDR1 and CDR2: PRHDT, FYEKMQ (reference sequence). The whole variable domain, filled in from reference TRBV13 and TRBJ2-7, reads AAGVIQSPRHLIKEKRETATLKCYPIPRHDTVYWYQQGPGQDPQFLISFYEKMQSDKGSIPDRFSAQQFSDYHSELNMSSLELGDSALYFCASSLGTAINEQYFGPGTRLTVT.

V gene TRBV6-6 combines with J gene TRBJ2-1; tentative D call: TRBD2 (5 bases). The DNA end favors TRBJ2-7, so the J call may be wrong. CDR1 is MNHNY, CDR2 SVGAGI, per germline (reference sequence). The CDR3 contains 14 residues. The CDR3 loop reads CASSFGLIGNEQYF. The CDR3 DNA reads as TGTGCCAGCAGTTTCGGACTCATTGGGAATGAGCAGTACTTC.

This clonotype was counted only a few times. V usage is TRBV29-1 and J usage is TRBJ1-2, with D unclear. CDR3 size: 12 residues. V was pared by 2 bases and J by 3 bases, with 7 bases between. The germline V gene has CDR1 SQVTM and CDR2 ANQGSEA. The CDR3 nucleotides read TGCAGCGTTGAACACTCCCACTATGGCTACACCTTC. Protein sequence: CSVEHSHYGYTF.

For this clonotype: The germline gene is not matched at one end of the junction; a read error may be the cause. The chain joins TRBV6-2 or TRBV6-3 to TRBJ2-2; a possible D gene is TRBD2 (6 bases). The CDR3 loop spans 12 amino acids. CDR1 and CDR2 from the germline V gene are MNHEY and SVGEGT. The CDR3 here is CASSTDGGELIF. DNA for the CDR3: TGTGCCAGCAGTACCGACGGCGGGGAGCTGATTTTT.